These 14 T cell receptor beta chains share one sample of origin, sequenced in a study of T cells in Graves' hyperthyroidism and ophthalmopathy. Amplification of TCR beta CDR3 regions used RNA as the template. The TCR CDR3 first-round RT-PCR relied on the HTBI primer set. TCRdb reanalysed the multiplex PCR reads using MiXCR and keeps one entry per CDR3 protein. The profile shows a few hundred thousand distinct CDR3 sequences, approximately 23% of them singletons. Sequenced input: blood. These receptor sequences come from a woman in her seventies with Graves' ophthalmopathy.

This clonotype was counted between two and nine times. The V and J genes are TRBV19 and TRBJ1-2; TRBD1 might be the D (6 bases). Germline lookup yields CDR1 LNHDA and CDR2 SQIVND (reference sequence). CDR3 length: 17 residues. V lost 2 bases and J lost 4, with 20 bases in between. As DNA, the CDR3 is TGTGCCAGTAGTATAATAGGGGTACAGGGTCGGGTCTATGGCTACACCTTC. It yields the protein CASSIIGVQGRVYGYTF.

This clonotype was observed a few times. V usage is TRBV30 and J usage is TRBJ2-1, with a tentative D call TRBD1 (6 bases). The CDR3 runs 15 residues. V was shortened by 2 bases and J by 5 bases, with 16 bases between the two germline ends. Germline lookup yields CDR1 GTSNPN and CDR2 SVGIG (reference sequence). For the CDR3, the DNA is TGTGCCTGGAGTCCACTTACAGGGAACAACAATGAGCAGTTCTTC. Its protein is CAWSPLTGNNNEQFF.

The chain links TRBV6-1 to TRBJ1-1; D not certain. CDR1 is MNHNS, CDR2 SASEGT, per germline. With 6 bases removed from V and 7 bases from J, the gap between germline ends came to 12 bases. The CDR3 is 12 amino acids. The CDR3 reads CASRLSPGEAFF. CDR3 coding DNA: TGTGCCAGCAGGCTTTCCCCGGGTGAAGCTTTCTTT.

The chain links TRBV28 to TRBJ2-4; 8 bases agree with TRBD1. The CDR3 has 17 amino acids. The germline gives CDR1 MDHEN, CDR2 SYDVKM. Trimming cost V 5 bases and J 0 bases; bases outside gene matches: 9. The CDR3 region has the DNA TGTGCCAGCAGTGGGACAGGACGGGGGCTAGCCAAAAACATTCAGTACTTC. Translated: CASSGTGRGLAKNIQYF.

This clonotype was detected only a few times. This chain links TRBV11-2 with TRBJ2-1; D not certain. Germline assignment: CDR1 SGHAT and CDR2 FQNNGV. CDR3 length: 14 residues. Trimming left V 4 bases short and J 7 bases short, with 14 bases between. The CDR3 DNA is TGTGCCAGCAGCTCCGCCCAAGTAGAAAATGAGCAGTTCTTC. It is translated as CASSSAQVENEQFF. Using reference TRBV11-2 and TRBJ2-1 for the parts outside the CDR3, the full variable domain is EAGVAQSPRYKIIEKRQSVAFWCNPISGHATLYWYQQILGQGPKLLIQFQNNGVVDDSQLPKDRFSAERLKGVDSTLKIQPAKLEDSAVYLCASSSAQVENEQFFGPGTRLTVL.

There are many counts of this clonotype. The chain joins TRBV4-1 to TRBJ2-3; 8 bases align to TRBD2. CDR3 length: 16 amino acids. Germline CDR1 reads MGHRA; CDR2 reads YSYEKL. The ends lost 2 bases at V and 0 bases at J; junction bases unmatched: 4. The CDR3 sequence is CASSQTSGYSTDTQYF. As DNA, the CDR3 is TGCGCCAGCAGCCAAACTAGCGGTTATAGCACAGATACGCAGTATTTT.

This clonotype came up a few times. The chain is built from TRBV20-1 and TRBJ1-2; D is undetermined. V lost 0 bases to trimming and J lost 2 bases, with 10 bases between them. Germline V gene sequence: CDR1 DFQATT, CDR2 SNEGSKA (reference sequence). There are 14 residues in the CDR3. The CDR3 region has the DNA TGCAGTGCTAGAGATTCGGCGAGGAACTATGGCTACACCTTC. Its protein product is CSARDSARNYGYTF.

This clonotype came up many times. The rearrangement uses TRBV27 and TRBJ1-2; TRBD1 aligns across 8 bases. Germline V gene lookup returns CDR1 MNHEY and CDR2 SMNVEV (reference sequence). V lost 6 bases to trimming and J lost 3 bases; unmatched junction nucleotides: 9. The CDR3 has 15 residues. The CDR3 protein is CASSPRGQGYYGYTF. The CDR3 DNA sequence: TGTGCCAGCAGCCCGAGAGGACAGGGCTACTATGGCTACACCTTC.

This clonotype has ten or more counts. V gene TRBV28 combines with J gene TRBJ1-5; no clear D gene. The CDR3 length is 13 residues. The germline gives CDR1 MDHEN, CDR2 SYDVKM. Deletions cut 2 bases from V and 7 bases from J, with 9 bases between. CDR3 in DNA: TGTGCCAGCAGTTTACTTAGTAGGCAGCCCCAGCATTTT. It codes for CASSLLSRQPQHF.

The V call is TRBV2, the J call TRBJ2-3; 8 bases agree with TRBD2. Per germline, CDR1 SNHLY and CDR2 FYNNEI. CDR3 size: 12 residues. Trimming removed 8 bases from V and 8 bases from J; junction bases left unmatched: 6. CDR3 loop: CASERETCTQYF. The DNA for the CDR3 is TGTGCCAGCGAGCGGGAGACGTGTACGCAGTATTTT.

This clonotype was found many times. The chain combines TRBV18 with TRBJ1-5; the D gene is possibly TRBD1 (5 bases). There are 13 residues in the CDR3. Germline V gene sequence: CDR1 KGHSH, CDR2 LQKENI. The germline V and J ends were trimmed by 8 bases and 4 bases, with 12 bases remaining between them. The DNA for the CDR3 is TGTGCCAGCAGCCCTCAGGGAAATCAGCCCCAGCATTTT. Protein: CASSPQGNQPQHF.

Only a few counts were recorded for this clonotype. This chain uses TRBV30 with TRBJ1-4, with D possibly being TRBD1 (6 bases). Germline loops: CDR1 GTSNPN, CDR2 SVGIG (reference sequence). V was trimmed by 5 bases and J by 0 bases, leaving 16 bases between them. This CDR3 is built from 16 residues. The CDR3: CAWSDRQAATNEKLFF. In nucleotides, the CDR3 is TGTGCCTGGTCGGACCGACAGGCTGCAACTAATGAAAAACTGTTTTTT.

The chain employs TRBV2 and TRBJ2-3; a weak D match, TRBD2 (5 bases). Germline values: CDR1 SNHLY, CDR2 FYNNEI. Between the trimmed V and J ends, which lost 7 bases and 7 bases, there was a span of 15 bases. The CDR3 length is 13 residues. The CDR3 DNA follows: TGTGCCAGCACTATAGAGGGTAGGAATACGCAGTATTTT. Encoded protein: CASTIEGRNTQYF.

The chain couples TRBV6-5 to TRBJ1-2; D is ambiguous. Germline lookup yields CDR1 MNHEY and CDR2 SVGAGI. V shed 2 bases and J shed 4 bases, with 14 bases lying between them. This CDR3 has 15 residues. CDR3 region: CASSYGQTSLYGYTF. The CDR3 DNA follows: TGTGCCAGCAGTTACGGGCAGACTTCCCTCTATGGCTACACCTTC.